This entry describes one T cell receptor beta chain. Antigen: not known. This entry belongs to a study of siplizumab effects on memory and regulatory T cells. Notes on the study in general: Memory T cells appeared less diverse than naive cells, which seemed to contribute substantially to alloresponse. Tracing alloreactive clones into unstimulated subsets worked for only a minor fraction of them. In the presence of siplizumab, alloreactive sequences traceable to unstimulated CD4+ memory cells were significantly reduced.

Assays examined roughly 9.2 x 10^4 TCR templates per sample. Produced via immunoSEQ multiplex PCR; TCRdb's table is partial and in-frame only. This repertoire shows about 72,000 clones, roughly nine tenths found once; its top ten account for approximately 31%. This TCR was sampled from a human donor in good health. Input material: CD8+ T cells sorted from blood.

The CDR3 protein is CASSPGTESTDTQYF. CDR3 coding DNA: TGTGCCAGCAGCCCAGGGACGGAAAGCACAGATACGCAGTATTTT. The chain recombines TRBV2 with TRBJ2-3; D tentatively fits TRBD1 or TRBD2 (5 bases each). The ends were cut back, 6 bases at V and 0 bases at J, with 13 bases in the middle. The CDR3 covers 15 residues. Germline V gives CDR1 SNHLY, CDR2 FYNNEI.